One and the same sample provided the 21 T cell receptor beta chains below, sequenced in a study of cytomegalovirus exposure and HLA in healthy donors (dated by TCRdb to the late 2010s). Library generation was performed with the immunoSEQ multiplex PCR assay. For the multiplex PCR, a mixture combining 60 forward primers for TCR Vbeta segments and 13 reverse primers for TCR Jbeta segments was used. Held by TCRdb, this immuneACCESS table contains in-frame sequences only and omits some clones. Under half of the omission traces to an unresolved V gene where checked; the cause of the rest is unknown. In all, the sample holds around 130,000 clones, and around 84% of those were seen once. The top ten clones comprise almost 3% of the sample. Sequencing used PBMCs. The receptors come from a young woman in good health and CMV-seropositive.

The rearrangement links TRBV28 to TRBJ2-1; 11 nucleotides align to TRBD1. The J segment lost 3 bases and the V segment lost 6 bases, leaving 4 bases of the junction unmatched. Germline CDR1 is MDHEN and CDR2 is SYDVKM. This CDR3 has 15 amino acids. The CDR3 loop reads CASSQGTGGYNEQFF. The CDR3, as DNA: TGTGCCAGCAGCCAGGGGACAGGGGGCTACAATGAGCAGTTCTTC.

This chain joins TRBV5-6 and TRBJ2-1; 7 bases are a match to TRBD2. After removal of 4 bases from V and 13 bases from J, the junction contained 8 bases not matched to a gene. The germline V gene encodes CDR1 SGHDT and CDR2 YYEEEE. This CDR3 contains 12 residues. As DNA, the CDR3 is TGTGCCAGCAGCCAAGTGGGGGGGGATCAGTTCTTC. Protein sequence: CASSQVGGDQFF.

The J gene is TRBJ2-7, the V gene TRBV4-1; TRBD1 aligns across 7 bases. The germline V gene has CDR1 MGHRA and CDR2 YSYEKL. The CDR3 runs to 13 residues. Trimming at V came to 4 bases and at J to 2 bases, leaving 2 bases not matched to a gene. This CDR3 is CASSLGQTYEQYF. Here the CDR3 DNA reads TGCGCCAGCAGCCTGGGACAGACCTACGAGCAGTACTTC.

J is TRBJ2-5 and V is TRBV19; TRBD2 aligns across 11 bases. Germline CDR1 is LNHDA and CDR2 is SQIVND (reference sequence). The CDR3 is 15 amino acids. The J segment lost 1 base and the V segment lost 6 bases, leaving 4 bases of the junction unmatched. This CDR3 reads CASRSTSGGQETQYF. CDR3 coding DNA: TGTGCCAGTAGGTCCACTAGCGGGGGCCAAGAGACCCAGTACTTC. Together with reference TRBV19 and TRBJ2-5, the CDR3 gives the full variable domain: DGGITQSPKYLFRKEGQNVTLSCEQNLNHDAMYWYRQDPGQGLRLIYYSQIVNDFQKGDIAEGYSVSREKKESFPLTVTSAQKNPTAFYLCASRSTSGGQETQYFGPGTRLLVL.

The genes are TRBV5-1 and TRBJ1-5; TRBD1 is a possible D gene (5 bases). Trimming took 4 bases from V and 2 from J, leaving 25 bases between them. The germline V gene encodes CDR1 SGHRS and CDR2 YFSETQ. The CDR3 is made up of 19 amino acids. Here the CDR3 reads CASSTTYRAGSDGNQPQHF. CDR3 in DNA: TGCGCCAGCAGCACCACCTATCGGGCAGGGTCGGACGGCAATCAGCCCCAGCATTTT.

This chain connects TRBV7-7 to TRBJ2-5; 11 bases match TRBD2. The CDR3 is made up of 16 amino acids. Trimming took 5 bases from V and 0 from J; bases not matched to a gene: 5. Per the germline V gene, CDR1 is SSHAT and CDR2 is FNYEAQ (reference sequence). CDR3 residues: CASSVSGGVNQETQYF. The CDR3 DNA reads as TGTGCCAGCAGCGTTAGCGGGGGGGTCAACCAAGAGACCCAGTACTTC.

V gene TRBV9 combines with J gene TRBJ2-2; D is possibly TRBD2 (7 bases). CDR1 and CDR2 from the germline V gene are SGDLS and YYNGEE. The CDR3 contains 18 residues. Trimming took off 4 bases at V and 6 bases at J, with 25 bases between the two ends. The CDR3, as DNA: TGTGCCAGCAGCCCGCGGGACAACCGGGGGGATGGTGCCGGGGAGCTGTTTTTT. The encoded protein is CASSPRDNRGDGAGELFF.

V gene TRBV5-4 combines with J gene TRBJ1-4; a weak D match, TRBD1 (6 bases). Germline CDR1 and CDR2: SGHNT and YYREEE (reference sequence). Trimming cost V 4 bases and J 7 bases, with 20 bases left between them. The CDR3 loop spans 16 amino acids. The CDR3 reads CASSTGTLRGSEKLFF. In nucleotides, the CDR3 is TGTGCCAGCAGCACGGGGACACTTCGGGGCAGTGAAAAACTGTTTTTT.

V is TRBV5-1 and J is TRBJ2-5; D is unclear. The germline CDR1 and CDR2 sequences are SGHRS and YFSETQ. The CDR3 spans 16 residues. The germline V and J ends were trimmed by 2 bases and 1 base, with 15 bases remaining between them. This CDR3 is CASSFDPGGSQETQYF. CDR3 coding DNA: TGCGCCAGCAGCTTCGACCCCGGCGGTTCCCAAGAGACCCAGTACTTC.

The V gene is TRBV6-1, the J gene TRBJ1-1; D may be TRBD1 (6 bases). Germline loops: CDR1 MNHNS, CDR2 SASEGT. V gave up 5 bases and J gave up 7 bases, with 17 bases separating them. The CDR3 totals 14 residues. The DNA of the CDR3 is TGTGCCAGCAGTCGAGAGACAGGCATCGGTGAAGCTTTCTTT. This gives the protein CASSRETGIGEAFF.

The chain joins TRBV7-6 to TRBJ2-1; D not resolved. The CDR3 is 13 amino acids. The V and J ends lost 9 bases and 2 bases respectively, with 11 bases between them. Germline V gene sequence: CDR1 SGHVS, CDR2 FNYEAQ. The DNA for the CDR3 is TGTGCCAGTCGTCCCTCAGCCTACAATGAGCAGTTCTTC. It codes for CASRPSAYNEQFF.

Note on this clone: This sample includes further DNA sequences coding for the same CDR3. The V gene is TRBV5-1, the J gene TRBJ2-7; 10 nucleotides line up with TRBD1. V shed 0 bases, J shed 4 bases, and the junction held 4 bases outside the gene matches. CDR1 SGHRS and CDR2 YFSETQ come from the germline V gene. The CDR3 spans 15 residues. CDR3 region: CASSLGRQGAYEQYF. In DNA, the CDR3 is TGCGCCAGCAGCTTGGGGAGACAGGGGGCATACGAGCAGTACTTC.

This clone was seen a single time. The chain uses TRBV15 and TRBJ2-1, with D perhaps TRBD2 (5 bases). This CDR3 comprises 15 residues. V was trimmed by 4 bases and J by 1 base, leaving 11 bases between them. CDR1 is LNHNV and CDR2 is YYDKDF in the germline V gene (reference sequence). The CDR3 here is CATSIRGRSYNEQFF. The CDR3 nucleotides read TGTGCCACCAGCATCCGGGGTAGGTCCTACAATGAGCAGTTCTTC.

The chain combines TRBV30 with TRBJ2-3; D might be TRBD1 (8 bases). This CDR3 has 15 residues. CDR1 GTSNPN and CDR2 SVGIG come from the germline V gene (reference sequence). The V end was cut by 0 bases, the J end by 4 bases, with 14 bases between. The CDR3 nucleotides are TGTGCCTGGAGTGTACAGGGGGGGTGGGCAGATACGCAGTATTTT. As protein: CAWSVQGGWADTQYF. Supplemented by reference TRBV30 and TRBJ2-3, the full variable domain reads SQTIHQWPATLVQPVGSPLSLECTVEGTSNPNLYWYRQAAGRGLQLLFYSVGIGQISSEVPQNLSASRPQDRQFILSSKKLLLSDSGFYLCAWSVQGGWADTQYFGPGTRLTVL.

This rearrangement joins TRBV5-4 to TRBJ1-2; no definite D call. The CDR3 is made up of 12 amino acids. V was cut by 0 bases and J by 5 bases, with 5 bases left in between. CDR1 SGHNT and CDR2 YYREEE come from the germline V gene (reference sequence). CDR3 protein: CASSLGGYGYTF. In nucleotides, the CDR3 is TGTGCCAGCAGCTTGGGAGGGTATGGCTACACCTTC.

The count of this clone is one. This chain joins TRBV7-9 and TRBJ2-5; possibly TRBD2 for D (5 bases). This CDR3 region has 12 residues. CDR1 and CDR2 from the germline V gene are SEHNR and FQNEAQ (reference sequence). The V end was cut by 5 bases, the J end by 5 bases, with 9 bases between. The CDR3: CASSHSGETQYF. In DNA form, the CDR3 reads TGTGCCAGCAGCCACTCGGGGGAGACCCAGTACTTC. The whole variable domain, filled in from reference TRBV7-9 and TRBJ2-5, reads DTGVSQNPRHKITKRGQNVTFRCDPISEHNRLYWYRQTLGQGPEFLTYFQNEAQLEKSRLLSDRFSAERPKGSFSTLEIQRTEQGDSAMYLCASSHSGETQYFGPGTRLLVL.

The chain recombines TRBV15 with TRBJ1-3; D is uncertain. This CDR3 has 17 residues. Trimming left V 3 bases short and J 0 bases short, with 15 bases between. Germline V gene sequence: CDR1 LNHNV, CDR2 YYDKDF (reference sequence). The CDR3 DNA follows: TGTGCCACCAGCAGCCGGGATTTCATGAGCTCTGGAAACACCATATATTTT. The encoded protein is CATSSRDFMSSGNTIYF.

This CDR3 reads CASSGGTSGGNGIFVYEQYF. CDR3 bases: TGTGCCAGCAGTGGCGGGACTAGCGGGGGAAATGGAATCTTCGTCTACGAGCAGTACTTC. The V call is TRBV6-1, the J call TRBJ2-5; 14 positions match TRBD2. The assigned J gene may be wrong: the sequence end matches TRBJ2-7 better. CDR3 length equals 20 residues. Germline V gives CDR1 MNHNS, CDR2 SASEGT.

This chain joins TRBV29-1 and TRBJ1-1, with a possible D match to TRBD1 (5 bases). CDR3 length: 12 residues. Looked up from germline, CDR1 is SQVTM and CDR2 is ANQGSEA. Trimming cost V 7 bases and J 5 bases, with 14 bases left between them. The CDR3: CSALGGETEAFF. CDR3 coding DNA: TGCAGCGCACTTGGGGGGGAAACTGAAGCTTTCTTT.

This chain links TRBV11-2 with TRBJ2-3; D is perhaps TRBD2 (6 bases). Between the trimmed V and J ends, which lost 4 bases and 8 bases, there was a span of 13 bases. The germline gives CDR1 SGHAT, CDR2 FQNNGV. This CDR3 has 13 residues. For the CDR3, the DNA is TGTGCCAGCAGCTCCACGACAGCGGGTACGCAGTATTTT. It specifies CASSSTTAGTQYF.

This clone was detected a few times. The CDR3 bases are TGCGCCAGCAGCCTTAGCAAAGGGGATTGGGGGCAGTTCTTC. This codes for CASSLSKGDWGQFF. This chain uses TRBV4-1 with TRBJ2-1; D is perhaps TRBD1 (5 bases). Per germline, CDR1 MGHRA and CDR2 YSYEKL. Trimming removed 4 bases at V and 12 bases at J, with 19 bases between. The CDR3 runs 14 residues.